The rows below give T cell receptor beta chains drawn from one sample of a study of T-cell memory formation after mild COVID-19. Each CDR3 protein is one row after TCRdb ran MiXCR on the 5' RACE reads. The table records hundreds of thousands of distinct CDR3 sequences, around an eighth of them present only once. The sequencing sample was made of PBMCs or a T cell subset sorted from them (not recorded which). These TCRs come from a man aged 18-30 years who had mild COVID-19 (a few samples of this study predate the infection). Cell type and time point are not known. Each CDR3 is given with its conserved first and last residue. A D gene is named only where the DNA matches it firmly. Size tells how often a clone was seen (once, few, many) or the class of an expanded clone, and some rows leave it out.

abundance,d_gene,j_gene,v_gene,CDR3aa,CDR3nt
NA,NA,TRBJ2-1,TRBV12-3/TRBV12-4,CASSLYISYNEQFF,TGTGCCAGCAGTTTGTACATTAGCTACAATGAGCAGTTCTTC
NA,TRBD2,TRBJ2-3,TRBV3-1,CASSNGKRGYTQYF,TGTGCCAGCAGCAACGGGAAGCGGGGATATACGCAGTATTTT
many,NA,TRBJ2-7,TRBV5-1,CASSLAPDPSSYEQYF,TGCGCCAGCAGCTTGGCCCCCGATCCCTCCTCCTACGAGCAGTACTTC
NA,NA,TRBJ1-1,TRBV5-6,CASSLVTSGNTEAFF,TGTGCCAGCAGCTTGGTGACGTCCGGGAACACTGAAGCTTTCTTT
few,NA,TRBJ1-1,TRBV7-9,CASRRLPENTEAFF,TGTGCCAGCAGGCGACTCCCAGAGAACACTGAAGCTTTCTTT
NA,NA,TRBJ2-2,TRBV7-2,CASSGAVTGELFF,TGTGCCAGCAGCGGAGCGGTGACCGGGGAGCTGTTTTTT
NA,NA,TRBJ1-4,TRBV29-1,CSAFAGGYGEKLFF,TGCAGCGCTTTCGCCGGGGGGTATGGGGAAAAACTGTTTTTT
few,NA,TRBJ2-2,TRBV5-4,CASSSDSGELFF,TGTGCCAGCAGCTCTGACAGCGGGGAGCTGTTTTTT
many,NA,TRBJ2-5,TRBV27,CASRGTADMTQYF,TGTGCCAGCAGGGGGACCGCCGATATGACCCAGTACTTC
many,NA,TRBJ1-5,TRBV5-1,CASSQNVGPNQPQHF,TGCGCCAGCAGCCAGAACGTGGGTCCCAATCAGCCCCAGCATTTT
few,NA,TRBJ1-5,TRBV6-5,CASSDKSRNQPQHF,TGTGCCAGCAGTGACAAGTCAAGGAATCAGCCCCAGCATTTT
few,NA,TRBJ2-3,TRBV4-3,CASSQDFSTDTQYF,TGCGCCAGCAGCCAAGATTTTAGCACAGATACGCAGTATTTT
few,NA,TRBJ2-2,TRBV5-1,CASSYYTSGKSGELFF,TGCGCCAGCAGCTATTACACCAGCGGAAAGTCCGGGGAGCTGTTTTTT
NA,NA,TRBJ2-5,TRBV12-3/TRBV12-4,CASSSADWGETQYF,TGTGCCAGCAGTTCGGCGGACTGGGGGGAGACCCAGTACTTC
few,NA,TRBJ2-7,TRBV10-2,CASSELTYEQYF,TGCGCCAGCAGTGAGTTGACCTACGAGCAGTACTTC
NA,NA,TRBJ1-5,TRBV25-1,CASSPSGANQPQHF,TGTGCCAGCAGCCCTTCTGGGGCGAATCAGCCCCAGCATTTT
NA,NA,TRBJ1-1,TRBV5-4,CASSGTGQNTEAFF,TGTGCCAGCAGCGGTACAGGGCAGAACACTGAAGCTTTCTTT
NA,TRBD1,TRBJ2-7,TRBV4-3,CASSATGAHEQYF,TGCGCCAGCAGCGCGACAGGGGCCCACGAGCAGTACTTC
NA,NA,TRBJ2-1,TRBV7-9,CAPAPRFNEQFF,TGTGCCCCGGCCCCGCGTTTTAATGAGCAGTTCTTC
few,NA,TRBJ2-7,TRBV5-6,CASSSGSPYEQYF,TGTGCCAGCAGCTCTGGGTCGCCCTACGAGCAGTACTTC
few,TRBD2,TRBJ2-7,TRBV4-1,CASSLRAGGLYEQYF,TGCGCCAGCAGCCTCAGAGCGGGGGGACTGTACGAGCAGTACTTC
few,NA,TRBJ2-1,TRBV7-2,CASSYPEGRNSYNEQFF,TGTGCCAGCAGCTACCCTGAAGGCAGAAACTCATACAATGAGCAGTTCTTC
few,NA,TRBJ2-1,TRBV5-5,CASSAGPTSYNEQFF,TGTGCCAGCAGCGCGGGACCGACCTCCTACAATGAGCAGTTCTTC
NA,TRBD1,TRBJ2-3,TRBV4-2,CASSPWGQGASATDTQYF,TGTGCCAGCAGCCCTTGGGGTCAGGGGGCGTCGGCCACAGATACGCAGTATTTT
many,TRBD1,TRBJ2-7,TRBV5-5,CASSLAAGQGAREQYF,TGTGCCAGCAGCTTGGCCGCTGGACAGGGGGCGCGGGAGCAGTACTTC
few,TRBD1,TRBJ2-1,TRBV7-2,CASSLGQGGYNEQFF,TGTGCCAGCAGCCTGGGACAGGGAGGGTACAATGAGCAGTTCTTC
NA,NA,TRBJ1-2,TRBV20-1,CSARGAESYGYTF,TGCAGTGCTAGAGGCGCGGAGAGCTATGGCTACACCTTC
few,TRBD1,TRBJ2-2,TRBV27,CASLGQDTGELFF,TGTGCCAGCCTGGGACAGGACACCGGGGAGCTGTTTTTT
NA,NA,TRBJ1-5,TRBV28,CASEDPHQPQHF,TGTGCCAGCGAGGACCCTCATCAGCCCCAGCATTTT